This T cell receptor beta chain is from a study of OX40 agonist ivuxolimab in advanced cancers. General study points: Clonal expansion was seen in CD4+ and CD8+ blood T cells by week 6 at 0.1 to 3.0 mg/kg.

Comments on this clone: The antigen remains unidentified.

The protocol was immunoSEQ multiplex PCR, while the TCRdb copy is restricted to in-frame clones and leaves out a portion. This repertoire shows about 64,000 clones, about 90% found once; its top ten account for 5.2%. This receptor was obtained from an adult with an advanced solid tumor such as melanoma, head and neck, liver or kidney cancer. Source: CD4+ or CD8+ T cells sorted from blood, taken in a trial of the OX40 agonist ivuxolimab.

CDR3 sequence (DNA): TGTGCCAGCAGTGAAGTCAGGTGGGAGGGCTACGAGCAGTACTTC. It encodes CASSEVRWEGYEQYF. V usage is TRBV6-1 and J usage is TRBJ2-7, with 7 bases that match TRBD2. In germline, CDR1 is MNHNS, CDR2 SASEGT. The CDR3 sequence is 15 residues long. The ends lost 1 base at V and 3 bases at J; junction bases unmatched: 6.